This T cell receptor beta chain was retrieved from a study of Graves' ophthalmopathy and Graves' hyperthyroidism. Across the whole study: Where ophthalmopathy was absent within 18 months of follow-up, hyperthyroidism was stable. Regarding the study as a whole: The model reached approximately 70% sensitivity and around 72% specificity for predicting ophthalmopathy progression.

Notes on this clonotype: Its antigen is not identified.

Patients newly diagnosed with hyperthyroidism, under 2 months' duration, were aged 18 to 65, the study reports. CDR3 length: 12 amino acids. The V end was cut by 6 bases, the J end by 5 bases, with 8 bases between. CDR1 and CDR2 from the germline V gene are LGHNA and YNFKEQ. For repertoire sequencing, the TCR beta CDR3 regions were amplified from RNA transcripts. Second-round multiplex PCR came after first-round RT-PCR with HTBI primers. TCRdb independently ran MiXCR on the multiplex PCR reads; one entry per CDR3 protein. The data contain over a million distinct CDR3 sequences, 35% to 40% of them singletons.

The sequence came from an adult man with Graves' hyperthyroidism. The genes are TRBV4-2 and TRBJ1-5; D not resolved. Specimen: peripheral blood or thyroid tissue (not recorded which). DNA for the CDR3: TGTGCCAGCAGGCCCGCCGATCAGCCCCAGCATTTT. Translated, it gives CASRPADQPQHF.